One sample yielded the 27 T cell receptor beta chains listed below, sequenced in a study of shared clonotypes between healthy human individuals. The method was immunoSEQ multiplex PCR; TCRdb's version includes in-frame clones alone and lacks a portion of them. The table shows some 2,000,000 clones, with roughly 94% occurring only once. Sequencing was carried out using naive CD4+ T cells sorted from blood. Subset of the sample: CD45RA+ positively selected. Receptors were obtained from a man aged 18-30 years in good health.

In the case of this clone: This specimen includes other DNA sequences encoding the same CDR3. The genes are TRBV6-5 and TRBJ2-7, with TRBD1 matching over 7 bases. The trim removed 6 bases at V and 2 bases at J, leaving 4 bases unmatched. CDR1 is MNHEY, CDR2 SVGAGI, per germline. The CDR3 runs 13 residues. The CDR3 sequence: CASSRDRAYEQYF. Written as DNA, the CDR3 is TGTGCCAGCAGCCGCGACAGGGCCTACGAGCAGTACTTC.

V and J are TRBV9 and TRBJ1-3, with 9 positions matching TRBD1. V shed 4 bases, J shed 1 base, and the junction held 6 bases outside the gene matches. Germline V gives CDR1 SGDLS, CDR2 YYNGEE. CDR3 length: 16 amino acids. The CDR3 is CASSTSGQGSGNTIYF. CDR3 sequence (DNA): TGTGCCAGCAGCACTTCGGGACAGGGATCTGGAAACACCATATATTTT. The full variable domain, in which reference TRBV9 and TRBJ1-3 provide the parts outside the CDR3, is DSGVTQTPKHLITATGQRVTLRCSPRSGDLSVYWYQQSLDQGLQFLIQYYNGEERAKGNILERFSAQQFPDLHSELNLSSLELGDSALYFCASSTSGQGSGNTIYFGEGSWLTVV.

This chain's CDR3 is CASSSPTLSPYEQYF. The CDR3 nucleotides are TGTGCCAGCAGCTCCCCGACGTTATCCCCCTACGAGCAGTACTTC. The gene calls are TRBV7-2 and TRBJ2-7, with no clear D. Trimming cost V 4 bases and J 2 bases, with 15 bases left between them. The CDR3 spans 15 residues. In germline, CDR1 is SGHTA, CDR2 FQGNSA.

The genes are TRBV11-2 and TRBJ2-5, with D hard to call. The V gene lost 5 bases and the J gene lost 5 bases, with 21 bases spanning the gap. This CDR3 has 16 amino acids. Germline CDR1 reads SGHAT; CDR2 reads FQNNGV. CDR3 region: CASSPRGPSKAETQYF. The CDR3 region has the DNA TGTGCCAGCAGCCCTCGCGGACCTTCGAAAGCGGAGACCCAGTACTTC.

The chain couples TRBV4-1 to TRBJ1-4, with D hard to call. The CDR3 loop spans 15 amino acids. Germline loops: CDR1 MGHRA, CDR2 YSYEKL. The V end was cut by 5 bases, the J end by 8 bases, with 18 bases between. The CDR3 loop reads CASSYPGRSPEKLFF. The CDR3 DNA reads TGCGCCAGCAGCTACCCCGGGCGAAGCCCCGAAAAACTGTTTTTT.

The chain couples TRBV9 to TRBJ1-1; possible D gene TRBD1, 5 bases. Germline V gene data show CDR1 as SGDLS and CDR2 as YYNGEE. V lost 4 bases to trimming and J lost 1 base, with 11 bases between them. This CDR3 comprises 14 residues. CDR3 sequence reads: CASSTDTRNTEAFF. The CDR3, as DNA: TGTGCCAGCAGCACGGACACGAGGAACACTGAAGCTTTCTTT.

This clone appeared a single time. The chain carries TRBV6-1 and TRBJ1-1, with a possible D match to TRBD1 (5 bases). V was pared by 3 bases and J by 0 bases, with 20 bases between. Germline assignment: CDR1 MNHNS and CDR2 SASEGT. The CDR3 consists of 18 residues. The DNA of the CDR3 is TGTGCCAGCAGTGACGACTCGTCCTGGGGCCATATGAACACTGAAGCTTTCTTT. Translation gives CASSDDSSWGHMNTEAFF.

CDR3 loop: CASSLNPELSSPLHF. CDR3 nucleotides: TGCGCCAGCAGCTTGAATCCAGAGCTATCTTCACCCCTCCACTTT. The chain joins TRBV5-1 to TRBJ1-6, with D hard to call. The CDR3 is 15 amino acids. Deletions cut 1 base from V and 9 bases from J, with 14 bases between. The germline V gene encodes CDR1 SGHRS and CDR2 YFSETQ.

The genes are TRBV4-3 and TRBJ2-7; a possible D gene is TRBD2 (6 bases). V lost 0 bases and J lost 3, with 12 bases in between. The CDR3 has 15 amino acids. CDR1 and CDR2 (germline): LGHNA, YSLEER. This CDR3 is CASSQDLGDFYEQYF. As DNA, the CDR3 is TGCGCCAGCAGCCAAGATTTGGGGGACTTCTACGAGCAGTACTTC.

This clone showed up just once. The chain joins TRBV6-5 to TRBJ2-1; 10 bases align to TRBD2. Germline V gene lookup returns CDR1 MNHEY and CDR2 SVGAGI. With 0 bases clipped from V and 7 bases from J, the junction kept 6 bases outside the gene matches. The CDR3 is 16 residues long. The CDR3 DNA reads as TGTGCCAGCAGTTACTCCCGACTAGCGGGTAGGAATGAGCAGTTCTTC. It specifies CASSYSRLAGRNEQFF.

V usage is TRBV4-3 and J usage is TRBJ1-4, with D uncertain. CDR3 length: 16 residues. Germline-derived CDR1 and CDR2 are LGHNA and YSLEER. V lost 6 bases and J 8 bases, leaving 22 bases between the germline ends. For the CDR3, the DNA is TGCGCCAGCAGGCAAAACAGTGCTCCGGTGGGGGAAAAACTGTTTTTT. Amino acids: CASRQNSAPVGEKLFF.

In this sample, this clone turned up once. The rearrangement links TRBV25-1 to TRBJ2-3, with D possibly matching TRBD2 (5 bases). This CDR3 comprises 14 residues. V was trimmed by 3 bases and J by 1 base, leaving 8 bases between them. Germline loops: CDR1 MGHDK, CDR2 SYGVNS. This CDR3 reads CASSEEEGTDTQYF. The CDR3 DNA reads as TGTGCCAGCAGTGAGGAGGAGGGCACAGATACGCAGTATTTT. The whole variable domain, remainder taken from reference TRBV25-1 and TRBJ2-3, is EADIYQTPRYLVIGTGKKITLECSQTMGHDKMYWYQQDPGMELHLIHYSYGVNSTEKGDLSSESTVSRIRTEHFPLTLESARPSHTSQYLCASSEEEGTDTQYFGPGTRLTVL.

The chain's CDR3 is CASSIGAGGSYEQYF. CDR3 sequence (DNA): TGTGCCAGTAGTATTGGGGCAGGGGGTTCCTACGAGCAGTACTTC. The J gene is TRBJ2-7, the V gene TRBV19, with 7 bases identical to TRBD1. The junction had 6 bases not matched to a gene; V was cut back by 3 bases and J by 1 base. CDR3 size: 15 residues. The germline gives CDR1 LNHDA, CDR2 SQIVND (reference sequence). The full variable domain, rest sourced from reference TRBV19 and TRBJ2-7, is DGGITQSPKYLFRKEGQNVTLSCEQNLNHDAMYWYRQDPGQGLRLIYYSQIVNDFQKGDIAEGYSVSREKKESFPLTVTSAQKNPTAFYLCASSIGAGGSYEQYFGPGTRLTVT.

The V and J genes are TRBV10-2 and TRBJ2-2; D gene ambiguous. V lost 6 bases, J lost 6 bases, and 8 bases lay in between. The CDR3 covers 12 residues. The germline V gene encodes CDR1 WSHSY and CDR2 SAAADI. DNA for the CDR3: TGCGCCAGCAGCCAAACGTCCGGGGAGCTGTTTTTT. This translates into CASSQTSGELFF.

The J gene is TRBJ2-2, the V gene TRBV14, with D hard to call. The CDR3 contains 11 residues. Trimming shortened V by 4 bases and J by 6 bases, and 3 bases separated the two germline ends. CDR1 is SGHDN and CDR2 is FVKESK in the germline V gene. CDR3 bases: TGTGCCAGCAGCCTTGCCGGGGAGCTGTTTTTT. Its translation: CASSLAGELFF.

V gene TRBV30 combines with J gene TRBJ2-7, with D possibly matching TRBD1 (5 bases). The V end was cut by 1 base, the J end by 5 bases, with 15 bases between. Germline CDR1 reads GTSNPN; CDR2 reads SVGIG (reference sequence). CDR3 size: 14 residues. The CDR3 is CAWSDRLDFHEQYF. CDR3 DNA sequence: TGTGCCTGGAGTGACAGGCTCGATTTCCACGAGCAGTACTTC.

The rearrangement joins TRBV5-4 to TRBJ1-2, with 9 bases matching TRBD1. The CDR3 totals 17 residues. Trimming took 1 base from V and 5 from J; bases not matched to a gene: 12. CDR1 is SGHNT and CDR2 is YYREEE in the germline V gene (reference sequence). This chain's CDR3 is CASSLKTGGIGLYGYTF. CDR3 in DNA: TGTGCCAGCAGCTTGAAGACAGGGGGAATTGGACTATATGGCTACACCTTC.

The J gene is TRBJ1-2, the V gene TRBV7-8; tentatively, D is TRBD1 (6 bases). The germline V gene encodes CDR1 SGHVS and CDR2 FQNEAQ. This CDR3 comprises 15 residues. Trimming stripped 2 bases from V and 3 bases from J, with 13 bases between. CDR3 in DNA: TGTGCCAGCAGCTTAATTCGGGGGCGCGACTATGGCTACACCTTC. Amino acid sequence: CASSLIRGRDYGYTF. The full variable domain, completed using reference TRBV7-8 and TRBJ1-2, is GAGVSQSPRYKVAKRGQDVALRCDPISGHVSLFWYQQALGQGPEFLTYFQNEAQLDKSGLPSDRFFAERPEGSVSTLKIQRTQQEDSAVYLCASSLIRGRDYGYTFGSGTRLTVV.

This rearrangement joins TRBV28 to TRBJ1-1, with a tentative D call TRBD1 (6 bases). From germline, CDR1 is MDHEN and CDR2 SYDVKM. The CDR3 is 15 residues long. With 7 bases removed from V and 0 bases from J, the gap between germline ends came to 15 bases. The CDR3 DNA is TGTGCCAGCATCCTCGGGGGGGCCTTGAACACTGAAGCTTTCTTT. This codes for CASILGGALNTEAFF.

V is TRBV28 and J is TRBJ1-3; TRBD1 aligns across 9 bases. The CDR3 extends over 16 amino acids. Trimming removed 6 bases from V and 2 bases from J; junction bases left unmatched: 8. In germline, CDR1 is MDHEN, CDR2 SYDVKM. The CDR3 loop is CASSRRTGATGNTIYF. The CDR3 coding sequence is TGTGCCAGCAGCCGACGGACAGGGGCCACTGGAAACACCATATATTTT.

The chain employs TRBV28 and TRBJ2-1; weak D call: TRBD2 (6 bases). Germline CDR1 MDHEN, CDR2 SYDVKM. Trimming took 6 bases from V and 15 from J, leaving 24 bases between them. There are 14 residues in the CDR3. In DNA form, the CDR3 reads TGTGCCAGCAGCCTGGGGGGTAGCGGTACGCGGGCGTTCTTC. Amino acids: CASSLGGSGTRAFF.

This chain links TRBV28 with TRBJ1-1; 7 positions match TRBD1. There are 13 residues in the CDR3. From germline, CDR1 is MDHEN and CDR2 SYDVKM. The junction had 3 bases not matched to a gene; V was cut back by 8 bases and J by 0 bases. The CDR3 DNA reads as TGTGCCAGCGTGACAGGGCTGAACACTGAAGCTTTCTTT. Translating it yields CASVTGLNTEAFF.

With regard to this clone: This is likely a read error, given that the CDR3 carries no conserved phenylalanine or tryptophan at its end. The DNA is omitted, as the CDR3 cannot be located on it reliably, and the CDR3 follows TCRdb's listing. V and J are TRBV7-2 and TRBJ1-1; TRBD1, the table's D call, was not compared with the DNA. Germline V gene lookup returns CDR1 SGHTA and CDR2 FQGNSA. The CDR3 comprises 13 residues, both ends counted. The CDR3 loop is CASSAPWTGKLII.

J is TRBJ2-7 and V is TRBV5-4; 7 nucleotides match TRBD1. Per germline, CDR1 SGHNT and CDR2 YYREEE (reference sequence). Trimming removed 4 bases from V and 3 bases from J; junction bases left unmatched: 10. The CDR3 runs to 15 residues. In DNA form, the CDR3 reads TGTGCCAGCAGCACCACAGGGGCCGGGCTCTACGAGCAGTACTTC. Translated, it gives CASSTTGAGLYEQYF.

V is TRBV19 and J is TRBJ1-4; D gene unclear. Trimming took 8 bases from V and 0 from J, leaving 10 bases between them. Germline-derived CDR1 and CDR2 are LNHDA and SQIVND (reference sequence). The CDR3 loop spans 14 amino acids. The CDR3 loop is CASCTGSTNEKLFF. DNA for the CDR3: TGTGCCAGTTGTACGGGGTCAACTAATGAAAAACTGTTTTTT.

This rearrangement joins TRBV30 to TRBJ2-1; 7 bases are a match to TRBD2. J gave up 3 bases and V 0 bases, and 8 bases lay outside the gene matches. This CDR3 contains 16 residues. Germline-derived CDR1 and CDR2 are GTSNPN and SVGIG (reference sequence). CDR3 residues: CAWSVALADYYNEQFF. The CDR3 region has the DNA TGTGCCTGGAGTGTAGCCCTAGCGGACTACTACAATGAGCAGTTCTTC.

The chain combines TRBV6-1 with TRBJ2-7, with 8 bases that match TRBD1. J was trimmed by 3 bases and V by 6 bases; bases with no gene match: 4. Germline CDR1 is MNHNS and CDR2 is SASEGT. The CDR3 loop spans 13 amino acids. CDR3 residues: CASRQTGVYEQYF. The CDR3, as DNA: TGTGCCAGCAGACAGACAGGGGTCTACGAGCAGTACTTC.